Presented here are 18 T cell receptor beta chains from one specimen sequenced in a study of Tregs in tolerant kidney transplant recipients. Mixed chimerism was transient after nonmyeloablative marrow transplants from related graft donors. Produced via immunoSEQ multiplex PCR; TCRdb's table is partial and in-frame only. In the table there are 45,000 or so clones, over 85% of which are singletons. The sample here was CD8+ T cells from blood (PBMCs), taken 12 months after the transplant. The receptors shown here come from a human patient who received a combined kidney and bone marrow transplant. A share of the T cells may be of graft donor origin.

About this clone: One end of the junction is discordant with germline, which a read error may explain. The chain is built from TRBV12-5 and TRBJ1-1, with D possibly being TRBD1 (5 bases). The CDR3 contains 13 residues. CDR1 and CDR2 (germline): LGHNT, FRNRAP. DNA for the CDR3: TGTGCTAGTGGTTTATCAGGGAACGCTGAAGCTTTCTTT. This translates into CASGLSGNAEAFF.

The chain recombines TRBV7-2 with TRBJ2-7; D may be TRBD1 (6 bases). CDR1 and CDR2 from the germline V gene are SGHTA and FQGNSA. The V end lost 5 bases, the J end lost 3 bases, and 11 bases lay between the germline ends. The CDR3 sequence is 13 residues long. The DNA for the CDR3 is TGTGCCAGCAGCATAGACAGGTACTACGAGCAGTACTTC. Residues: CASSIDRYYEQYF.

The chain is built from TRBV2 and TRBJ1-1, with a weak D call TRBD1 (6 bases). Germline V lookup: CDR1 SNHLY, CDR2 FYNNEI. Trimming left V 0 bases short and J 1 base short, with 9 bases between. This CDR3 contains 15 residues. The chain's CDR3 is CASSEALGGNTEAFF. In DNA, the CDR3 is TGTGCCAGCAGTGAAGCATTAGGGGGGAACACTGAAGCTTTCTTT.

The chain links TRBV9 to TRBJ2-1, with 13 bases fitting TRBD2. After removal of 4 bases from V and 3 bases from J, the junction contained 13 bases not matched to a gene. Germline CDR1 SGDLS, CDR2 YYNGEE. The CDR3 is 19 residues long. CDR3 nucleotide sequence: TGTGCCAGCAGCACTCGCACGAGGACTAGCGGGGGCAACTACAATGAGCAGTTCTTC. Its protein is CASSTRTRTSGGNYNEQFF.

This clone was picked up a small number of times. V is TRBV6-4 and J is TRBJ2-1; TRBD2 matches at 10 bases. V shed 10 bases and J 4 bases; nucleotides not matched to a gene: 7. The CDR3 runs to 14 residues. Per germline, CDR1 MRHNA and CDR2 SNTAGT. CDR3: CATKREGEYNEQFF. In DNA, the CDR3 is TGTGCCACTAAGCGGGAGGGGGAATACAATGAGCAGTTCTTC.

This clone has only one observation. The chain uses TRBV21-1 and TRBJ2-7; the listed D gene, TRBD1, was not tested against the DNA. TRBV21-1 is listed as a pseudogene. The CDR3 has 16 residues. DNA for the CDR3: TGTGCCAGCAGCACTCGAACCGGGACAGGGGGATACGAGCAGTACTTC. It translates to CASSTRTGTGGYEQYF.

V gene TRBV6-5 combines with J gene TRBJ2-7, with D maybe TRBD1 (7 bases). V lost 8 bases to trimming and J lost 3 bases, with 17 bases between them. Germline lookup yields CDR1 MNHEY and CDR2 SVGAGI. The CDR3 consists of 14 residues. The DNA for the CDR3 is TGTGCCAGCGCCTCAGGGGGGTGGGGCTACGAGCAGTACTTC. Its translation: CASASGGWGYEQYF.

V gene TRBV20-1 combines with J gene TRBJ1-2; D uncertain. With 3 bases removed from V and 8 bases from J, the gap between germline ends came to 10 bases. Germline loops: CDR1 DFQATT, CDR2 SNEGSKA (reference sequence). The CDR3 has 11 amino acids. The CDR3 protein is CSARVSQGYTF. The DNA for the CDR3 is TGCAGTGCTAGGGTGTCGCAGGGCTACACCTTC.

The CDR3: CASSSGMDSLSEQFF. In nucleotides, the CDR3 is TGTGCCAGCAGCTCGGGGATGGACTCCCTGAGTGAGCAGTTCTTC. The rearrangement joins TRBV7-7 to TRBJ2-1; TRBD2 might be the D (5 bases). The CDR3 extends over 15 amino acids. The germline gives CDR1 SSHAT, CDR2 FNYEAQ (reference sequence). V was cut by 4 bases and J by 9 bases, with 19 bases left in between. Full variable domain (remainder filled in from reference TRBV7-7 and TRBJ2-1): GAGVSQSPRYKVTKRGQDVTLRCDPISSHATLYWYQQALGQGPEFLTYFNYEAQPDKSGLPSDRFSAERPEGSISTLTIQRTEQRDSAMYRCASSSGMDSLSEQFFGPGTRLTVL.

The chain uses TRBV7-2 and TRBJ2-3, with 11 bases fitting TRBD2. Unmatched junction bases numbered 2, after V lost 1 base and J lost 5 bases. This CDR3 contains 15 residues. Germline V lookup: CDR1 SGHTA, CDR2 FQGNSA. This CDR3 is CASSLVLAGVDTQYF. The CDR3 coding sequence is TGTGCCAGCAGCTTAGTACTAGCGGGAGTAGATACGCAGTATTTT.

The chain recombines TRBV18 with TRBJ2-7; 8 bases map to TRBD2. After removal of 2 bases from V and 7 bases from J, the junction contained 16 bases not matched to a gene. This CDR3 is 17 amino acids long. The germline V gene has CDR1 KGHSH and CDR2 LQKENI. In DNA, the CDR3 is TGTGCCAGCTCACCATTTTTGCTAGCGGGTATGGGAAGGGAGCAGTACTTC. Protein product: CASSPFLLAGMGREQYF.

The chain has TRBV15 and TRBJ2-5, with D possibly TRBD2 on 5 matching bases. The V gene's germline CDR1 is LNHNV and CDR2 YYDKDF (reference sequence). The ends were cut back, 1 base at V and 5 bases at J, with 8 bases in the middle. The CDR3 runs 13 residues. The CDR3 nucleotides read TGTGCCACCAGCAGAGTCGGACTGGAGACCCAGTACTTC. Amino acids: CATSRVGLETQYF.

The V gene is TRBV27, the J gene TRBJ1-2, with a weak D call TRBD1 (6 bases). Trimming removed 5 bases from V and 4 bases from J, with 20 bases in between. The CDR3 length is 16 residues. Germline lookup yields CDR1 MNHEY and CDR2 SMNVEV (reference sequence). CDR3 nucleotides: TGTGCCAGCAGTCCTATCTCAGGACAGATAGCCTATGGCTACACCTTC. As protein: CASSPISGQIAYGYTF.

This clone has a handful of counts. The J gene is TRBJ1-6, the V gene TRBV4-3; the D gene is possibly TRBD1 (5 bases). The length of the CDR3 is 17 residues. The V end lost 3 bases, the J end lost 8 bases, and 20 bases lay between the germline ends. Germline values: CDR1 LGHNA, CDR2 YSLEER. CDR3 region: CASSQDYGLGGDSPLHF. DNA of the CDR3: TGCGCCAGCAGCCAGGACTACGGTCTGGGGGGGGATTCACCCCTCCACTTT.

The genes are TRBV11-3 and TRBJ2-7; perhaps TRBD2 as D (5 bases). The CDR3 runs to 15 residues. With 5 bases removed from V and 0 bases from J, the gap between germline ends came to 14 bases. Per germline, CDR1 SGHNT and CDR2 YENEEA. The CDR3 DNA sequence: TGTGCCAGCAGCAGGCCGACTACCAGCTCCTACGAGCAGTACTTC. Translating it yields CASSRPTTSSYEQYF.

This clone has only a few counts. The chain carries TRBV25-1 and TRBJ2-1; 7 bases are shared with TRBD2. The trim removed 5 bases at V and 2 bases at J, leaving 0 bases unmatched. The CDR3 consists of 13 residues. CDR1 and CDR2 from the germline V gene are MGHDK and SYGVNS. The CDR3 sequence: CASSSGTYNEQFF. The CDR3 bases are TGTGCCAGCAGTAGCGGGACCTACAATGAGCAGTTCTTC.

J is TRBJ2-1 and V is TRBV15; 10 bases are shared with TRBD2. Germline V gene data show CDR1 as LNHNV and CDR2 as YYDKDF (reference sequence). V trimming: 3 bases; J trimming: 10 bases; junction bases outside the gene matches: 9. The CDR3 sequence is 15 residues long. This CDR3 reads CATSSRAGGVKEQFF. The CDR3 nucleotides are TGTGCCACCAGCAGTAGAGCGGGGGGGGTAAAGGAGCAGTTCTTC.

The chain employs TRBV27 and TRBJ2-1; D is ambiguous. V was clipped by 5 bases and J by 2 bases, with 7 bases between them. This CDR3 spans 13 amino acids. CDR1 MNHEY and CDR2 SMNVEV come from the germline V gene (reference sequence). The CDR3: CASSLGTYNEQFF. The DNA for the CDR3 is TGTGCCAGCAGTCTAGGAACCTACAATGAGCAGTTCTTC.